This T cell receptor (beta chain) was retrieved from a study of blood T cell repertoires in COVID-19. Study as a whole: Whether acute or convalescent, the COVID-19 samples came from the United States, Italy and Spain. The analysed material was cDNA or gDNA that came from T cells, B-cell-depleted T cells, or PBMCs.

This CDR3 region has 14 residues. CDR1 SGHTA and CDR2 FQGNSA come from the germline V gene. V lost 0 bases, J lost 7 bases, and 12 bases lay in between. Enrollment of patients from Seattle took place during active infection, with longitudinal follow-up. The table came from immunoSEQ multiplex PCR; TCRdb's copy has only in-frame clones and leaves some out. Here the sample spans 240,000 or so clones, roughly 79% being singletons. The chain links TRBV7-2 to TRBJ1-2; the D gene is possibly TRBD1 (5 bases). This receptor was identified in an elderly woman with COVID-19, enrolled during active disease. The sequencing sample was made of peripheral blood. CDR3 bases: TGTGCCAGCAGCTTAGCCGACAGCCTCCGTGGCTACACCTTC. Translated, it gives CASSLADSLRGYTF.